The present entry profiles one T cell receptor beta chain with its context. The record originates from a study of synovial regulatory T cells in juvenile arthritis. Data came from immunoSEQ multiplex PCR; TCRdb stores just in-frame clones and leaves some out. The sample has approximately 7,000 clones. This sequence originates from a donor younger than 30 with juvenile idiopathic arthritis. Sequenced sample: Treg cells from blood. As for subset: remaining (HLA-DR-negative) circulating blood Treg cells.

The CDR3 is CASSYPGTEGQYF. This rearrangement joins TRBV6-5 to TRBJ2-7; TCRdb calls TRBD1, which cannot be checked without DNA. The CDR3 is 13 amino acids. DNA is not recorded here. Looked up from germline, CDR1 is MNHEY and CDR2 is SVGAGI.